This is a list of T cell receptor beta chains from one sample in a study of cytomegalovirus exposure and HLA in healthy donors. TCRdb keeps only in-frame clones here, not all; method: immunoSEQ multiplex PCR. The sample lists about 97,000 clones, around 79% seen once, with approximately 2.1% in the top ten. Sequenced input: PBMCs. These receptors were obtained from a woman in her forties in good health and CMV-seronegative. The CDR3 runs from the conserved cysteine through the conserved F or W. The D gene is left open where the match is weak. Expanded clones get a size class; other rows say once, few or many, or leave the size out.

V	J	size	D	DNA	CDR3
TRBV5-1	TRBJ2-7	-	-	TGCGCCAGCAGCTTGGGGCTCTCCCCCTACGAGCAGTACTTC	CASSLGLSPYEQYF
TRBV19	TRBJ2-3	-	TRBD1	TGTGCCAGTAGTATGGGGACAGGGTTGGATACGCAGTATTTT	CASSMGTGLDTQYF
TRBV9	TRBJ2-5	-	TRBD2	TGTGCCAGCAGCGCCACTAGCGGGGGGGAACAAGAGACCCAGTACTTC	CASSATSGGEQETQYF
TRBV10-3	TRBJ2-3	few	TRBD2	TGTGCCACCGGACTAGCGGAGACCTCCGATACGCAGTATTTT	CATGLAETSDTQYF
TRBV9	TRBJ1-1	-	-	TGTGCCAGCAGCCCCATTCCGAACACTGAAGCTTTCTTT	CASSPIPNTEAFF
TRBV7-3	TRBJ2-3	-	TRBD2	TGTGCCAGCAGCTTTAGCGGGAGGCCTAGCACAGATACGCAGTATTTT	CASSFSGRPSTDTQYF
TRBV10-2	TRBJ2-7	-	TRBD1	TGCGCCAGCAGCCCAACAGGGGTGGGATACGAGCAGTACTTC	CASSPTGVGYEQYF
TRBV9	TRBJ1-4	-	-	TGTGCCAGCAGCGCACAGGCAACTAATGAAAAACTGTTTTTT	CASSAQATNEKLFF
TRBV18	TRBJ1-5	-	-	TGTGCCAGCTCACCATCCGGGACACTGCCTCAGCCCCAGCATTTT	CASSPSGTLPQPQHF
TRBV7-2	TRBJ2-1	-	-	TGTGCCAGCAGCTTTCGAAGCGCATCGCGCGATGAGCAGTTCTTC	CASSFRSASRDEQFF
TRBV30	TRBJ1-2	-	-	TGTGCCTGGAGTGTAGAGGACTTCTATGGCTACACCTTC	CAWSVEDFYGYTF
TRBV15	TRBJ1-1	-	-	TGTGCCACCAGTCCCGGGGTCGGACTCATGAACACTGAAGCTTTCTTT	CATSPGVGLMNTEAFF
TRBV5-1	TRBJ2-2	-	-	TGCGCCAGCAGCTTGGCTTCCACCGGGGAGCTGTTTTTT	CASSLASTGELFF
TRBV27	TRBJ2-7	few	-	TGTGCCAGCAGCTCTCAGGGACTCGTCTCCTACGAGCAGTACTTC	CASSSQGLVSYEQYF
TRBV27	TRBJ2-7	-	TRBD1	TGTGCCAGCAGTTTGGGGGACAGGGGTTACGAGCAGTACTTC	CASSLGDRGYEQYF
TRBV29-1	TRBJ2-7	-	-	TGCAGCGTTGCGGGTACCTACGAGCAGTACTTC	CSVAGTYEQYF
TRBV4-2	TRBJ2-2	-	TRBD1	TGTGCCAGCAGCCCCCCCGGGACAGGGGGCATAGGTGGCGGGGAGCTGTTTTTT	CASSPPGTGGIGGGELFF
TRBV5-4	TRBJ2-1	-	-	TGTGCCAGCAGCGGGGGGTACAATGAGCAGTTCTTC	CASSGGYNEQFF
TRBV18	TRBJ2-2	-	TRBD1	TGTGCCAGCTCACCAATCCCCCCGACAGGGTATCCCGGGGAGCTGTTTTTT	CASSPIPPTGYPGELFF
TRBV6-5	TRBJ2-7	-	TRBD2	TGTGCCAGCAGTTTTGGAGCGGGGGAGCCCTACGAGCAGTACTTC	CASSFGAGEPYEQYF
TRBV9	TRBJ2-3	-	TRBD2	TGTGCCAGCAGCCGGACTAGCGGGGGTGGAGATACGCAGTATTTT	CASSRTSGGGDTQYF
TRBV5-1	TRBJ1-6	-	TRBD1	TGCGCCAGCAGCTTTGGGACAGATATTAATTCACCCCTCCACTTT	CASSFGTDINSPLHF
TRBV4-3	TRBJ1-3	-	-	TGCGCCAGCAGCCAGCAGGGCGAAAACACCATATATTTT	CASSQQGENTIYF
TRBV6-1	TRBJ2-1	few	TRBD1	TGTGCCAGCCAGAGGGACAGGGGGTACAATGAGCAGTTCTTC	CASQRDRGYNEQFF
TRBV11-2	TRBJ2-7	-	-	TGTGCCAGCAGCCCAGGGGCACAGCCCTCCTACGAGCAGTACTTC	CASSPGAQPSYEQYF
TRBV19	TRBJ1-4	-	TRBD1	TGTGCCAGTAGTATAATGAGGACAGGGGGAACTAATGAAAAACTGTTTTTT	CASSIMRTGGTNEKLFF
TRBV10-2	TRBJ1-1	-	-	TGCGCCAGCAGTGATCTCTCGGGAAGTGAAGCTTTCTTT	CASSDLSGSEAFF
TRBV7-3	TRBJ2-3	once	TRBD2	TGTGCCAGCAGCCTCGGGGGGAGCGGGGGGGCCATAGATACGCAGTATTTT	CASSLGGSGGAIDTQYF
TRBV6-5	TRBJ2-1	-	TRBD2	TGTGCCAGCAGTTCTCATTCTAGCGGGAGAAAGAATGAGCAGTTCTTC	CASSSHSSGRKNEQFF
TRBV9	TRBJ2-1	-	TRBD1	TGTGCCAGCAGCGTAGGACAGGGCGACAATGAGCAGTTCTTC	CASSVGQGDNEQFF
TRBV7-9	TRBJ2-7	-	TRBD2	TGTGCCAGCAGCCTAGCGGGAGGAGGGTACGAGCAGTACTTC	CASSLAGGGYEQYF
TRBV2	TRBJ1-2	once	-	TGTGCCCGGGTCGGGACATCGGGCTATGGCTACACCTTC	CARVGTSGYGYTF
TRBV6-4	TRBJ2-3	few	TRBD1	TGTGCCAGCAGTGATTCCTCCGGGACAGGGGCAGATACGCAGTATTTT	CASSDSSGTGADTQYF
TRBV27	TRBJ2-2	-	-	TGTGCCAGCAGTAAGCGGTTCACCGGGGAGCTGTTTTTT	CASSKRFTGELFF
TRBV7-6	TRBJ2-1	-	-	TGTGCCAGCAGCTCAAATATCACTAGCTCCTACAATGAGCAGTTCTTC	CASSSNITSSYNEQFF
TRBV10-1	TRBJ2-3	few	-	TGCGCCAGCAGGAATCAGAGCGCCCCTAGCACAGATACGCAGTATTTT	CASRNQSAPSTDTQYF
TRBV9	TRBJ2-1	-	TRBD2	TGTGCCAGCAGCGGGACTAGCGGGAGCTACAATGAGCAGTTCTTC	CASSGTSGSYNEQFF
TRBV5-1	TRBJ2-2	-	TRBD1	TGCGCCAGCAGCTTGGCCGGGACAGGGAGCGCCGGGGAGCTGTTTTTT	CASSLAGTGSAGELFF
TRBV7-6	TRBJ1-4	-	TRBD1	TGTGCCAGCAGCTTAGCGCTGGACAGGGGGCGGGATGAAAAACTGTTTTTT	CASSLALDRGRDEKLFF
TRBV10-1	TRBJ2-3	few	TRBD2	TGCGCCAGCAGTAGCGGGAGAATAGATACGCAGTATTTT	CASSSGRIDTQYF
TRBV10-2	TRBJ2-3	-	TRBD2	TGCGCCAGCAGTGAGTCGGCGATTAGCGGGGGGGCCACAGATACGCAGTATTTT	CASSESAISGGATDTQYF
TRBV6-1	TRBJ1-2	once	TRBD1	TGTGCCAGCAGTGAAGAGACAGGGGCCTATGGCTACACCTTC	CASSEETGAYGYTF
TRBV2	TRBJ2-5	few	TRBD2	TGTGCCAGCAGTCCTAGGGGGGGCAGCGGGGGGACCCAGTACTTC	CASSPRGGSGGTQYF
TRBV10-3	TRBJ2-1	-	TRBD2	TGTGCCATCAGCGCGGGGGACAATGAGCAGTTCTTC	CAISAGDNEQFF
TRBV29-1	TRBJ1-5	few	TRBD1	TGCAGCGTTGCGGGGACAGAAAATCAGCCCCAGCATTTT	CSVAGTENQPQHF
TRBV6-6	TRBJ1-3	-	-	TGTGCCAGCAGTACTAGAGACTCTGGAAACACCATATATTTT	CASSTRDSGNTIYF
TRBV11-3	TRBJ2-5	-	TRBD2	TGTGCCAGCAGCCCGGGACTAGCGGGGAGACAAGAGACCCAGTACTTC	CASSPGLAGRQETQYF
TRBV4-2	TRBJ2-7	-	TRBD2	TGTGCCAGCAGCCAAGAGTGGCTAGCGGGGGACTACGAGCAGTACTTC	CASSQEWLAGDYEQYF
TRBV11-2	TRBJ2-1	once	-	TGTGCCAGCAGTTCTAGTGGGGCGGGACCGTATTACAATGAGCAGTTCTTC	CASSSSGAGPYYNEQFF
TRBV28	TRBJ2-7	-	TRBD2	TGTGCCAGCAGCACAAGCGGGAGGGGGCCTGCCGAGCAGTACTTC	CASSTSGRGPAEQYF
TRBV11-2	TRBJ2-3	-	TRBD2	TGTGCCAGCAGCTCAGCGGGAGGGCCCACAGATACGCAGTATTTT	CASSSAGGPTDTQYF
TRBV30	TRBJ1-1	once	-	TGTGCCTGGAGTGACCCCCAGGGGCTGAACACTGAAGCTTTCTTT	CAWSDPQGLNTEAFF
TRBV9	TRBJ2-7	-	-	TGTGCCAGCAGCGTAGGAGGGTTCAGCTACGAGCAGTACTTC	CASSVGGFSYEQYF
TRBV11-1	TRBJ2-7	-	-	TGTGCCAGCAGCTGGGCGGGGGAGCAGTACTTC	CASSWAGEQYF
TRBV6-1	TRBJ2-5	-	-	TGTGCCAGCAGGAGGGTCCCCCAAGAGACCCAGTACTTC	CASRRVPQETQYF
TRBV5-1	TRBJ2-7	few	-	TGCGCCAGCAGCTTCCTATCGGGTCCCTACGAGCAGTACTTC	CASSFLSGPYEQYF
TRBV4-2	TRBJ2-1	-	-	TGTGCCAGCAGCCAAGTTAGGGACTCCCGCTACAATGAGCAGTTCTTC	CASSQVRDSRYNEQFF
TRBV2	TRBJ2-5	-	TRBD2	TGTGCCAGCAGAAAGACTAGCGGGAGGGTCTCAGAGACCCAGTACTTC	CASRKTSGRVSETQYF
TRBV19	TRBJ1-5	-	-	TGTGCCAGTAGTATAAGGATAGGGGCGGGCAATCAGCCCCAGCATTTT	CASSIRIGAGNQPQHF
TRBV28	TRBJ2-3	-	TRBD2	TGTGCCAGCAGATGGACTAGCGGGTTCTGGTCAGATACGCAGTATTTT	CASRWTSGFWSDTQYF